Following are 19 T cell receptor beta chains from one sample sequenced in a study of cytomegalovirus exposure and HLA in healthy donors. Primers for the PCR totalled 60 Vbeta and 13 Jbeta. The data were produced by immunoSEQ multiplex PCR, yet TCRdb's version contains in-frame clones alone and is incomplete. The table records about 62,000 clones, under 80% of them present only once. Input material: PBMCs. The receptors were gathered from a woman younger than 45 in good health and CMV-seronegative.

This chain joins TRBV18 and TRBJ2-7; D ambiguous. The CDR3 contains 13 residues. Germline CDR1 KGHSH, CDR2 LQKENI. V was trimmed by 3 bases and J by 5 bases, leaving 11 bases between them. DNA of the CDR3: TGTGCCAGCTCACCGCGAGAGGCCCACGAGCAGTACGTC. As protein: CASSPREAHEQYV.

V is TRBV19 and J is TRBJ2-2; 10 nucleotides align to TRBD1. The ends lost 5 bases at V and 4 bases at J; junction bases unmatched: 4. The CDR3 runs 15 residues. The germline V gene encodes CDR1 LNHDA and CDR2 SQIVND (reference sequence). CDR3 amino acids: CASSPRDRGTGELFF. CDR3 nucleotides: TGTGCCAGTAGTCCTCGGGACAGGGGCACCGGGGAGCTGTTTTTT.

V gene TRBV19 combines with J gene TRBJ1-2, with TRBD1 identical over 8 bases. Germline CDR1 reads LNHDA; CDR2 reads SQIVND (reference sequence). The CDR3 has 14 amino acids. Trimming removed 5 bases from V and 4 bases from J; junction bases left unmatched: 6. The CDR3 reads CASSPGQGTYGYTF. The CDR3 region has the DNA TGTGCCAGTAGTCCCGGACAGGGAACCTATGGCTACACCTTC.

J is TRBJ2-1 and V is TRBV19, with TRBD2 matching over 10 bases. CDR3 length: 15 residues. With V trimmed by 4 bases and J by 4 bases, 4 bases remained unmatched. CDR1 is LNHDA and CDR2 is SQIVND in the germline V gene (reference sequence). In DNA form, the CDR3 reads TGTGCCAGTAGTACACCGGGACTAGCGTACAATGAGCAGTTCTTC. It yields the protein CASSTPGLAYNEQFF. Using reference TRBV19 and TRBJ2-1 for the parts outside the CDR3, the full variable domain is DGGITQSPKYLFRKEGQNVTLSCEQNLNHDAMYWYRQDPGQGLRLIYYSQIVNDFQKGDIAEGYSVSREKKESFPLTVTSAQKNPTAFYLCASSTPGLAYNEQFFGPGTRLTVL.

The chain has TRBV27 and TRBJ1-5, with 7 bases matching TRBD1. Germline CDR1 and CDR2: MNHEY and SMNVEV (reference sequence). J lost 5 bases, V lost 0 bases, and 7 bases had no gene match. The CDR3 length is 16 residues. As DNA, the CDR3 is TGTGCCAGCAGTTTATCTGGTCGAGGGGGCGATCAGCCCCAGCATTTT. This translates into CASSLSGRGGDQPQHF.

The rearrangement links TRBV15 to TRBJ2-3, with a weak D call TRBD2 (6 bases). Trimming left V 1 base short and J 7 bases short, with 15 bases between. This CDR3 contains 15 residues. Germline lookup yields CDR1 LNHNV and CDR2 YYDKDF (reference sequence). As DNA, the CDR3 is TGTGCCACCAGCAGAGCGTCACTAGCTGGTTATACGCAGTATTTT. Translation gives CATSRASLAGYTQYF.

This clone was counted a single time. The chain is built from TRBV6-1 and TRBJ1-6; D possibly corresponds to TRBD1 (6 bases). V was pared by 6 bases and J by 13 bases, with 19 bases between. CDR1 and CDR2 (germline): MNHNS, SASEGT. This CDR3 has 14 residues. The CDR3 nucleotides are TGTGCCAGCAGCGAACAGGATTACAGGGTTCCCCTCCACTTT. Translation: CASSEQDYRVPLHF.

The CDR3 bases are TGTGCCACCCACGTAAGACTCGAGCAGGGATTTTCGTACGAGCAGTACTTC. Protein product: CATHVRLEQGFSYEQYF. This rearrangement joins TRBV10-3 to TRBJ2-7, with D possibly TRBD1 on 5 matching bases. Germline values: CDR1 ENHRY, CDR2 SYGVKD. The V gene lost 10 bases and the J gene lost 4 bases, with 29 bases spanning the gap. The CDR3 is made up of 17 amino acids.

This clone was picked up one time. This chain joins TRBV4-1 and TRBJ1-3; weak D call: TRBD1 (6 bases). The CDR3 spans 14 residues. Trimming stripped 3 bases from V and 3 bases from J, with 9 bases between. Per germline, CDR1 MGHRA and CDR2 YSYEKL. For the CDR3, the DNA is TGCGCCAGCAGCCACGACAGGAGTGGAAACACCATATATTTT. Its translation is CASSHDRSGNTIYF.

This rearrangement joins TRBV19 to TRBJ1-4; D may be TRBD1 (5 bases). This CDR3 is built from 12 residues. Per germline, CDR1 LNHDA and CDR2 SQIVND (reference sequence). V was trimmed by 7 bases and J by 10 bases, leaving 13 bases between them. For the CDR3, the DNA is TGTGCCAGTACTCCACAGGCCGGAAAACTGTTTTTT. Protein sequence: CASTPQAGKLFF.

The chain has TRBV19 and TRBJ2-7; D may be TRBD2 (6 bases). Per germline, CDR1 LNHDA and CDR2 SQIVND (reference sequence). CDR3 length: 14 residues. Trimming shortened V by 5 bases and J by 2 bases, and 13 bases separated the two germline ends. CDR3 sequence (DNA): TGTGCCAGTAGTTGGAGGGGCCGCACCTACGAGCAGTACTTC. It specifies CASSWRGRTYEQYF.

The chain couples TRBV6-5 to TRBJ2-2; 9 bases are shared with TRBD1. V was clipped by 7 bases and J by 5 bases; unmatched bases: 5. The CDR3 length is 14 residues. The germline V gene encodes CDR1 MNHEY and CDR2 SVGAGI. CDR3 sequence (DNA): TGTGCCAGCAAAACAGGGGGCAGTACCGGGGAGCTGTTTTTT. Protein product: CASKTGGSTGELFF.

V usage is TRBV6-5 and J usage is TRBJ1-2; D unresolved. Germline V gene lookup returns CDR1 MNHEY and CDR2 SVGAGI. Trimming removed 4 bases from V and 6 bases from J, with 12 bases in between. This CDR3 contains 13 residues. The CDR3 spells CASSSRSVDGYTF. DNA of the CDR3: TGTGCCAGCAGTTCTAGGTCGGTCGATGGCTACACCTTC.

This sequence joins TRBV5-1 and TRBJ2-5, with 9 nucleotides matching TRBD2. The CDR3 consists of 14 residues. Germline trimming cut 4 bases from V and 1 base from J; bases unmatched to any gene: 2. Germline CDR1 reads SGHRS; CDR2 reads YFSETQ. CDR3 in amino acids: CASSRTSAQETQYF. DNA for the CDR3: TGCGCCAGCAGCCGGACTAGCGCCCAAGAGACCCAGTACTTC.

The rearrangement joins TRBV27 to TRBJ1-2; a weak D match, TRBD1 (6 bases). Germline V lookup: CDR1 MNHEY, CDR2 SMNVEV (reference sequence). This CDR3 has 14 residues. The V end lost 5 bases, the J end lost 8 bases, and 18 bases lay between the germline ends. As DNA, the CDR3 is TGTGCCAGCAGTCCTGCCGGGGGGGGCCAGGGCTACACCTTC. Translating gives CASSPAGGGQGYTF.

V usage is TRBV28 and J usage is TRBJ2-7, with 7 bases aligning to TRBD1. From germline, CDR1 is MDHEN and CDR2 SYDVKM. This CDR3 has 15 amino acids. V lost 5 bases to trimming and J lost 3 bases; unmatched junction nucleotides: 10. CDR3 nucleotides: TGTGCCAGCAGTCCCCACCGGGACAGCCTCTACGAGCAGTACGTC. Protein sequence: CASSPHRDSLYEQYV.

The chain uses TRBV27 and TRBJ2-1; no clear D. The CDR3 has 14 residues. In germline, CDR1 is MNHEY, CDR2 SMNVEV (reference sequence). V gave up 8 bases and J gave up 2 bases, with 13 bases separating them. The CDR3 nucleotides are TGTGCCAGCGGGCTGAAGAGAACCTACAATGAGCAGTTCTTC. This sequence encodes CASGLKRTYNEQFF.

The chain employs TRBV7-9 and TRBJ2-1; 11 nucleotides agree with TRBD2. The CDR3 spans 15 residues. The ends lost 5 bases at V and 3 bases at J; junction bases unmatched: 3. Germline-derived CDR1 and CDR2 are SEHNR and FQNEAQ (reference sequence). CDR3: CASSLGLAGYNEQFF. The CDR3 DNA reads TGTGCCAGCAGCCTCGGACTAGCGGGCTACAATGAGCAGTTCTTC.

This clone has only a few counts. This rearrangement joins TRBV28 to TRBJ2-6; 14 positions agree with TRBD2. The CDR3 totals 17 residues. Trimming removed 8 bases from V and 4 bases from J; junction bases left unmatched: 7. CDR1 is MDHEN, CDR2 SYDVKM, per germline. The CDR3 DNA is TGTGCCAGCGGGGGACTAGCGGGAGTTCGAGGGGCCAACGTCCTGACTTTC. It is translated as CASGGLAGVRGANVLTF.